This is a list of T cell receptor beta chains from one sample in a study of monozygotic twins with inflammatory bowel disease. TCRdb processed the 5' RACE reads again and assigns one entry to each CDR3 protein, with no DNA. The sample totals over 150,000 distinct CDR3 sequences. The specimen sequenced was blood. The receptors derive from a human donor with ulcerative colitis or Crohn's disease, or a healthy co-twin of an affected twin (not recorded which). CDR3s include the opening cysteine and the closing phenylalanine or tryptophan. Each record gives: V gene, J gene, CDR3 protein.

v_call: TRBV12-3/TRBV12-4
j_call: TRBJ2-3
cdr3_aa: CASSPKGESTDTQYF

v_call: TRBV5-1
j_call: TRBJ2-4
cdr3_aa: CASTSGLAGPISKNIQYF

v_call: TRBV5-6
j_call: TRBJ1-1
cdr3_aa: CASSTPHRDMNTEAFF

v_call: TRBV19
j_call: TRBJ1-2
cdr3_aa: CASSPRTGDIPNYGYTF

v_call: TRBV20-1
j_call: TRBJ1-5
cdr3_aa: CSARDRRHGYGNQPQHF

v_call: TRBV20-1
j_call: TRBJ2-5
cdr3_aa: CSASRGAETQYF

v_call: TRBV5-1
j_call: TRBJ2-1
cdr3_aa: CASSLVGVWGNEQFF

v_call: TRBV4-2
j_call: TRBJ1-5
cdr3_aa: CASSQDGTANNQPQHF

v_call: TRBV25-1
j_call: TRBJ2-6
cdr3_aa: CASSEFGGRTSTGANVLTF

v_call: TRBV5-1
j_call: TRBJ1-6
cdr3_aa: CASSLAGGDRSPLHF

v_call: TRBV20-1
j_call: TRBJ1-1
cdr3_aa: CSAISGQEPTEAFF

v_call: TRBV7-2
j_call: TRBJ2-7
cdr3_aa: CASSLSTGVGYEQYF

v_call: TRBV20-1
j_call: TRBJ2-3
cdr3_aa: CSASELGAADTQYF

v_call: TRBV27
j_call: TRBJ2-5
cdr3_aa: CASSHWGLAGVLQETQYF

v_call: TRBV7-6
j_call: TRBJ1-3
cdr3_aa: CASSPHLGEGNTIYF

v_call: TRBV7-2
j_call: TRBJ2-3
cdr3_aa: CASSLEVAGDTQYF